The 27 T cell receptor beta chains below were found in one sample sequenced in a study of T cell repertoires in cytomegalovirus infection (dated by TCRdb to between 2018 and 2020). Instrument on record: Illumina HiSeq 1500. TCRdb reprocessed the public reads (quality trimming at Q25 with fastp, clone calling with MiXCR) and kept in-frame beta chains. CDR3 protein duplicates are merged, each entry listing the most common genes and DNA. The sample table shows a few hundred thousand distinct CDR3 sequences, and about a sixth are seen once. Less than 60% of the sample is held by the ten biggest clonotypes. Sequencing was performed on CD8+ T cells from PBMCs. The receptors were gathered from a human donor in good health (CMV status not recorded). Some clones in this sample may be carry-over from other donors' samples.

This clonotype was detected only a few times. One junction end disagrees with the germline gene, perhaps due to a read error. DNA of the CDR3: TGTGCCATCGGAGGGTCTTCGGGCTACCAGCAGTACTTC. Protein product: CAIGGSSGYQQYF. This chain connects TRBV10-3 to TRBJ2-7; tentative D call: TRBD2 (6 bases). The germline CDR1 and CDR2 sequences are ENHRY and SYGVKD. The CDR3 spans 13 residues.

This clonotype was seen a handful of times. The rearrangement uses TRBV4-2 and TRBJ2-2; no definite D call. The CDR3 length is 15 residues. Trimming shortened V by 1 base and J by 2 bases, and 8 bases separated the two germline ends. In germline, CDR1 is LGHNA, CDR2 YNFKEQ. CDR3 in DNA: TGTGCCAGCAGCCAAGGGTCCCGAAACACCGGGGAGCTGTTTTTT. Its translation is CASSQGSRNTGELFF.

This clonotype was seen repeatedly, ten times or more. The chain is built from TRBV7-8 and TRBJ1-3; weak D call: TRBD1 (6 bases). Germline V gene sequence: CDR1 SGHVS, CDR2 FQNEAQ. V lost 1 base to trimming and J lost 3 bases, with 10 bases between them. The CDR3 has 15 amino acids. CDR3 in DNA: TGTGCCAGCAGCTTAGGCGGACAGATTGGAAACACCATATATTTT. Its translation: CASSLGGQIGNTIYF.

There are many counts of this clonotype. The rearrangement uses TRBV7-6 and TRBJ1-5; D not resolved. The CDR3 sequence is 16 residues long. Trimming took 1 base from V and 0 from J, leaving 10 bases between them. Germline lookup yields CDR1 SGHVS and CDR2 FNYEAQ. CDR3 amino acids: CASSLGPGASNQPQHF. In nucleotides, the CDR3 is TGTGCCAGCAGCTTAGGGCCAGGCGCTAGCAATCAGCCCCAGCATTTT.

Many counts were recorded for this clonotype. The chain joins TRBV6-5 to TRBJ2-7; TRBD2 matches at 10 bases. The CDR3 loop spans 15 amino acids. The J segment lost 3 bases and the V segment lost 3 bases, leaving 5 bases of the junction unmatched. The germline V gene has CDR1 MNHEY and CDR2 SVGAGI. The chain's CDR3 is CASSYGLAGDYEQYF. The CDR3 nucleotides are TGTGCCAGCAGTTATGGCCTAGCGGGGGACTACGAGCAGTACTTC.

There are many counts of this clonotype. The chain carries TRBV7-9 and TRBJ2-3, with D possibly TRBD2 on 6 matching bases. CDR1 SEHNR and CDR2 FQNEAQ come from the germline V gene (reference sequence). CDR3 length: 15 residues. V was shortened by 4 bases and J by 1 base, with 12 bases between the two germline ends. CDR3 nucleotide sequence: TGTGCCAGCAGCTCACCCGGGGAGGGCACAGATACGCAGTATTTT. This codes for CASSSPGEGTDTQYF.

The V call is TRBV6-1, the J call TRBJ2-1; 7 bases match TRBD2. V dropped 1 base and J dropped 3; count of bases not matched to a gene: 18. The germline CDR1 and CDR2 sequences are MNHNS and SASEGT. This CDR3 has 20 amino acids. The CDR3 loop reads CASSEVIGPSGGYGYNEQFF. DNA for the CDR3: TGTGCCAGCAGTGAAGTTATCGGGCCTAGCGGCGGATACGGCTACAATGAGCAGTTCTTC.

This clonotype was detected ten times or more. V usage is TRBV6-2 or TRBV6-3 and J usage is TRBJ2-1; 8 bases align to TRBD2. V shed 8 bases and J 8 bases; nucleotides not matched to a gene: 5. Germline loops: CDR1 MNHEY, CDR2 SVGEGT. CDR3 size: 12 residues. Here the CDR3 reads CASWSGGDEQFF. CDR3 in DNA: TGTGCCAGCTGGAGCGGGGGAGATGAGCAGTTCTTC.

This clonotype was found many times. This chain connects TRBV12-5 to TRBJ2-3; TRBD1 aligns across 8 bases. The V gene's germline CDR1 is LGHNT and CDR2 FRNRAP. The CDR3 covers 14 residues. V lost 4 bases and J lost 3; bases outside the gene matches: 3. CDR3 in amino acids: CASGSQGATDTQYF. DNA of the CDR3: TGTGCTAGTGGTTCCCAGGGGGCAACAGATACGCAGTATTTT. The full variable domain, completed using reference TRBV12-5 and TRBJ2-3, is DARVTQTPRHKVTEMGQEVTMRCQPILGHNTVFWYRQTMMQGLELLAYFRNRAPLDDSGMPKDRFSAEMPDATLATLKIQPSEPRDSAVYFCASGSQGATDTQYFGPGTRLTVL.

This clonotype was seen at least ten times. The J gene is TRBJ2-3, the V gene TRBV11-2; 9 bases match TRBD2. This CDR3 spans 16 amino acids. The germline V gene has CDR1 SGHAT and CDR2 FQNNGV. The ends lost 5 bases at V and 3 bases at J; junction bases unmatched: 9. The CDR3 protein is CASSKTLAGFTDTQYF. The CDR3 nucleotides read TGTGCCAGCAGCAAAACACTAGCGGGCTTTACAGATACGCAGTATTTT.

Ten or more counts support this clonotype. The V call is TRBV5-1, the J call TRBJ2-7, with D possibly being TRBD1 or TRBD2 (5 bases each). The CDR3 has 16 residues. CDR1 and CDR2 (germline): SGHRS, YFSETQ. The V end was cut by 0 bases, the J end by 2 bases, with 15 bases between. The CDR3 spells CASSLARDLTPYEQYF. The CDR3 DNA sequence: TGCGCCAGCAGCTTGGCCAGGGACCTCACACCCTACGAGCAGTACTTC.

This rearrangement joins TRBV12-3 or TRBV12-4 to TRBJ2-7; either TRBD1 or TRBD2 may fit D (5 bases each). The CDR3 runs to 15 residues. V was pared by 2 bases and J by 2 bases, with 13 bases between. The CDR3 DNA reads TGTGCCAGCAGTTTAATCGGGACGCCCCCCTACGAGCAGTACTTC. Translating gives CASSLIGTPPYEQYF.

This clonotype was counted between two and nine times. V and J are TRBV7-6 and TRBJ1-2, with D tentatively TRBD1 (5 bases). Germline loops: CDR1 SGHVS, CDR2 FNYEAQ. Deletions cut 3 bases from V and 5 bases from J, with 13 bases between. CDR3 length: 14 amino acids. CDR3 in DNA: TGTGCCAGCAGCTTCGTTGGGGCAGGGTATGGCTACACCTTC. This sequence encodes CASSFVGAGYGYTF.

The chain has TRBV28 and TRBJ2-1; 10 bases are a match to TRBD2. There are 19 residues in the CDR3. With 2 bases clipped from V and 0 bases from J, the junction kept 10 bases outside the gene matches. Germline values: CDR1 MDHEN, CDR2 SYDVKM. The DNA for the CDR3 is TGTGCCAGCAGTTTACCGGCTAGCGGGGGCCTAAGCTCCTACAATGAGCAGTTCTTC. Protein sequence: CASSLPASGGLSSYNEQFF.

This clonotype was observed a handful of times. CDR3 DNA: TGTGCCAGCAGCTTAGCACAGGGGTTCCCCTACGAGCAGTACTTC. It yields the protein CASSLAQGFPYEQYF. This chain joins TRBV5-4 and TRBJ2-7; 7 nucleotides line up with TRBD1. The V gene end was trimmed by 2 bases and the J gene end by 2 bases; junction bases not matched to a gene: 7. Germline values: CDR1 SGHNT, CDR2 YYREEE (reference sequence). The CDR3 covers 15 residues.

This clonotype showed up just a few times. The CDR3 loop is CASSSGGQVRPGNTIYF. CDR3 coding DNA: TGTGCCAGCAGCTCAGGGGGGCAGGTCCGCCCTGGAAACACCATATATTTT. V and J are TRBV11-2 and TRBJ1-3; 7 bases are a match to TRBD1. The junction had 11 bases not matched to a gene; V was cut back by 4 bases and J by 2 bases. CDR1 is SGHAT and CDR2 is FQNNGV in the germline V gene. This CDR3 spans 17 amino acids.

The chain joins TRBV6-6 to TRBJ2-2; possible D gene TRBD1, 5 bases. The CDR3 has 12 residues. Germline CDR1 and CDR2: MNHNY and SVGAGI (reference sequence). The V end lost 10 bases, the J end lost 0 bases, and 6 bases lay between the germline ends. The CDR3 region is CATGTNTGELFF. The CDR3 bases are TGTGCCACAGGGACGAACACCGGGGAGCTGTTTTTT.

This clonotype was found a few times. This chain joins TRBV25-1 and TRBJ2-1, with unresolved D. Germline V gene sequence: CDR1 MGHDK, CDR2 SYGVNS. The V and J ends lost 5 bases and 0 bases respectively, with 8 bases between them. The CDR3 spans 14 residues. Here the CDR3 DNA reads TGTGCCAGCAGTTTTGTGAGCTCCTACAATGAGCAGTTCTTC. This sequence encodes CASSFVSSYNEQFF.

The rearrangement uses TRBV29-1 and TRBJ2-7; D tentatively reads TRBD1 or TRBD2 (5 bases each). Germline-derived CDR1 and CDR2 are SQVTM and ANQGSEA. This CDR3 comprises 14 residues. V lost 0 bases to trimming and J lost 6 bases, with 15 bases between them. The CDR3 loop is CSVEEGRGMFEQYF. CDR3 nucleotides: TGCAGCGTTGAAGAGGGACGAGGGATGTTCGAGCAGTACTTC.

The chain joins TRBV20-1 to TRBJ1-2, with D maybe TRBD1 (5 bases). Germline CDR1 DFQATT, CDR2 SNEGSKA (reference sequence). The CDR3 has 16 residues. With 0 bases removed from V and 4 bases from J, the gap between germline ends came to 18 bases. The chain's CDR3 is CSARDRTGTDGYGYTF. CDR3 coding DNA: TGCAGTGCTAGAGATCGAACCGGGACGGACGGCTATGGCTACACCTTC.

The DNA of the CDR3 is TGTGCCAGCAGCCGCCCACTAGCGGGGACCTTACAAGAGACCCAGTACTTC. Translating it yields CASSRPLAGTLQETQYF. This sequence joins TRBV12-3 or TRBV12-4 and TRBJ2-5; 10 positions match TRBD2. V was pared by 6 bases and J by 2 bases, with 12 bases of the junction left unmatched. CDR3 length: 17 residues.

This clonotype showed up just a few times. The gene calls are TRBV4-2 and TRBJ2-5; 13 bases are shared with TRBD2. This CDR3 spans 18 amino acids. CDR1 LGHNA and CDR2 YNFKEQ come from the germline V gene. Losses at the gene ends were 2 bases for V and 2 bases for J; bases not matched to a gene: 8. The CDR3 DNA reads TGTGCCAGCAGCCAAAGCGGACTAGCGGGGGTCCAACAAGAGACCCAGTACTTC. It specifies CASSQSGLAGVQQETQYF.

This clonotype showed up many times. The chain uses TRBV6-8 and TRBJ1-5, with D possibly TRBD1 on 5 matching bases. V lost 8 bases to trimming and J lost 4 bases, with 15 bases between them. The length of the CDR3 is 14 residues. Germline V gene data show CDR1 as MNHGY and CDR2 as SAAAGT. The CDR3 loop is CASVRRQPNQPQHF. DNA for the CDR3: TGTGCCAGCGTTCGGAGACAGCCAAATCAGCCCCAGCATTTT.

This clonotype was observed a few times. The chain carries TRBV7-2 and TRBJ1-4, with 10 bases that match TRBD1. Trimming removed 1 base from V and 3 bases from J; junction bases left unmatched: 5. Germline CDR1 and CDR2: SGHTA and FQGNSA. The CDR3 loop spans 17 amino acids. The chain's CDR3 is CASSLEGQGSANEKLFF. The CDR3 DNA follows: TGTGCCAGCAGCTTAGAGGGACAGGGGAGCGCTAATGAAAAACTGTTTTTT.

This clonotype was recorded many times. The CDR3 here is CASRPRGSVGTQYF. The CDR3 nucleotides read TGTGCCAGCAGACCCCGCGGGTCAGTCGGGACCCAGTACTTC. The chain uses TRBV7-2 and TRBJ2-5, with a weak D call TRBD2 (5 bases). Trimming shortened V by 6 bases and J by 7 bases, and 18 bases separated the two germline ends. Germline CDR1 reads SGHTA; CDR2 reads FQGNSA. The CDR3 length is 14 residues.

J is TRBJ1-5 and V is TRBV5-5, with D uncertain. V was pared by 2 bases and J by 0 bases, with 6 bases between. Germline V CDR1 and CDR2: SGHKS, YYEKEE (reference sequence). The CDR3 spans 14 residues. The CDR3 DNA reads as TGTGCCAGCAGCTTTGCAGTTAGCAATCAGCCCCAGCATTTT. Its translation: CASSFAVSNQPQHF. The variable domain in full, completed from reference TRBV5-5 and TRBJ1-5, reads DAGVTQSPTHLIKTRGQQVTLRCSPISGHKSVSWYQQVLGQGPQFIFQYYEKEERGRGNFPDRFSARQFPNYSSELNVNALLLGDSALYLCASSFAVSNQPQHFGDGTRLSIL.

This clonotype was seen at least ten times. The CDR3 DNA reads as TGTGCCAGCTCACCAACCCGGCGGGTACCGCCTCTTGGTCGCCAGCCCCAGCATTTT. Translation gives CASSPTRRVPPLGRQPQHF. J is TRBJ1-5 and V is TRBV18; D is unresolved. V lost 2 bases, J lost 7 bases, and 27 bases lay in between. This CDR3 is built from 19 residues. The germline gives CDR1 KGHSH, CDR2 LQKENI. The entire variable domain, with the rest obtained from reference TRBV18 and TRBJ1-5, is as follows: NAGVMQNPRHLVRRRGQEARLRCSPMKGHSHVYWYRQLPEEGLKFMVYLQKENIIDESGMPKERFSAEFPKEGPSILRIQQVVRGDSAAYFCASSPTRRVPPLGRQPQHFGDGTRLSIL.